This T cell receptor beta chain was documented in a study of blood T cell repertoires in COVID-19 (dated by TCRdb to the early 2020s). With respect to the entire study: The collaborator samples originated in the United States, Italy and Spain and spanned the acute and convalescent phases of COVID-19. The samples were drawn from two sources: the first 160 participants of the ongoing ImmuneRACE study, and 1,254 subjects contributed by 6 global collaborators. Where HLA class I and class II types were available, the types were taken from metadata supplied by the sample provider, not from assay-based typing. The repertoires were released in a freely available public database meant as a resource for research on the immune response to SARS-CoV-2. The dataset comprised deeply sampled blood TCRbeta repertoires from subjects exposed to, actively infected with, or recovered from COVID-19. The material from the prospective study consisted of cDNA or gDNA derived from T cells, B-cell-depleted T cells, or PBMCs. A de-identified subject ID, COVID-19 status, age in years and sex were almost always included in the sample metadata. The research as a whole found: How much clinical and demographic metadata was included differed by source and by participant, and the metadata was provided uncurated.

V was cut back by 4 bases and J by 5 bases, leaving a gap of 14 bases between them. From the cysteine through the phenylalanine, the CDR3 covers 14 amino acids. Left in the record is the CDR3 DNA by itself, 42 bases read in frame from the first base. Sequences MDHEN (CDR1) and SYDVKM (CDR2) are obtained from the germline V gene. Points on this clone: Its antigen is unknown. Base qualities are not recorded, but no much larger clone differs from it by a single base.

Enrolling through a virtual design, the prospective study's participants ranged in age from about 18 to 100 years and lived across 20 to 25 United States geographic areas. To assign participants to cohorts, the prospective study relied on clinical history that participants themselves reported in a screening survey and a study questionnaire. ImmuneRACE Cohort 3 recovered participants were defined by two consecutive negative NP/OP PCR tests, healthcare professional clearance, or symptom resolution. In the prospective study, mobile phlebotomists collected whole blood, serum and a nasopharyngeal or oropharyngeal swab from each participant. Over an approximately 2-month period, participants in the prospective study had the option of providing additional blood draws and questionnaires. Blood samples from the prospective study were shipped frozen or at room temperature prior to DNA extraction. The immunoSEQ Assay, a bias-controlled multiplex PCR, was used to amplify TCRbeta CDR3 regions from genomic DNA. For the original study's pipeline: The number of nucleated cells in each sample was estimated from the amplification of reference gene primers within the assay. To quantify the absolute abundance of each unique TCRbeta CDR3 rearrangement, sequence reads were collapsed and filtered. For each sample, productive Simpson clonality was calculated by taking the square root of Simpson's diversity index across productive rearrangements. TCRdb mirrors the immuneACCESS table, restricted to in-frame sequences. Some clones are absent from its copies; in checked studies, under half trace to an unresolved V gene, and the reason for the others is unknown. The D gene and trimming were derived from the DNA, and the V and J assignments and clone size from that table. Counted in this sample were around 500,000 clones; approximately 87% of them appeared once. The ten largest clones take up 1.5% to 2% of the sample.

This clonotype was sampled from a middle-aged woman who had recovered from COVID-19. The V and J segments used are TRBV28 and TRBJ1-2; tentative D gene TRBD1, with 5 bases matching. The sequencing input was PBMCs or T cells enriched from blood (not recorded which). The sequence in DNA is TGTGCCAGCAGTTCATTATCAGGGAGGTATGGCTACACCTTC. Translated, this gives CASSSLSGRYGYTF.